This T cell receptor (beta chain) is from a study of early T cells in non-severe SARS-CoV-2 infection (dated by TCRdb to about 2021). With respect to the entire study: TCR sequencing used bulk RNA from unsorted whole blood, so alpha and beta chains could not be paired. The full study reports these points: Matching against VDJdb was skewed toward anti-spike CD8 responses, likely underestimated virus-specific expansions, and missed private and CD4 specificities.

Library construction relied on 5' RACE. The sequencing machine was a NextSeq 500. In the TCR library protocol, unique molecular identifiers were attached to individual cDNA molecules to correct for PCR bias and sequencing error. TCR alpha and beta chains were both sequenced, and the abundances of alpha and beta sequences in each sample were closely correlated with each other. In the paper's pipeline: V gene, J gene and CDR3 annotation of TCR sequences was performed with Decombinator V4. Expanded TCRs were defined as changing significantly between any two time points under a Poisson model with p below 0.0001. Abundances of TCRs were expressed as counts per million after normalisation to the total number of TCRs sequenced in each sample. MAIT TCRs were defined by TRAV1-2 paired with TRAJ12, TRAJ20 or TRAJ33, and iNKT TCRs by TRAV10 paired with TRAJ18. VDJdb, accessed 1 November 2021, was searched for CMV, EBV and SARS-CoV-2 annotated TCRs, excluding TCRs annotated for multiple antigens. The public reads were reprocessed in TCRdb via fastp at Q25 and MiXCR, keeping in-frame beta chains. Each record represents a unique CDR3 protein, reported with the most common genes and DNA among its rows. V and J calls and clone size were set by TCRdb, not the authors. The sample data list under 45,000 distinct CDR3 sequences, and approximately 11% of these were observed just once. Roughly 9% of the sample comes from the top ten.

Its CDR3 holds 14 amino acids, cysteine through phenylalanine. The DNA shown is the 42-base CDR3, in frame from base 1. Here V drops 8 bases and J drops 0 bases, and the junction holds 6 bases not matched to any gene. CDR1 and CDR2 were assigned from the germline V gene (reference sequence) as MNHNY and SVGAGI. This was a case-control study nested in a cohort of healthcare workers in London, UK, who had nasopharyngeal swab PCR tests and blood samples taken every week. Healthcare workers were recruited during the week of the UK lockdown, between 23 and 31 March 2020, and followed weekly for up to about 15 weeks. A note on this clonotype: This receptor's antigen is unknown. Base qualities were left out, and no much larger clone turns up one base away.

This clonotype was obtained from an adult who was a healthcare worker with PCR-confirmed SARS-CoV-2 infection or an uninfected control (not recorded which). What was sequenced was whole blood. This chain joins TRBV6-6 to TRBJ1-1; the central 7 bases match TRBD1. CDR3 reads: CASSGTEMNTEAFF. The sequenced DNA: TGTGCCAGCTCCGGGACAGAGATGAACACTGAAGCTTTCTTT.